This T cell receptor beta chain was profiled in a study of human T cells and chemical hapten exposure. Study context: Small volume differences among pooled libraries mainly caused per-sample TCR yield variation.

Trimming stripped 7 bases from V and 4 bases from J, with 17 bases between. There are 15 residues in the CDR3. CDR1 is KGHSH and CDR2 is LQKENI in the germline V gene. This clonotype appeared many times. The time point here: healthy volunteer bleed at 2 weeks. Researchers extracted total RNA from unfractionated whole blood. MiXCR, applied by TCRdb to the RACE reads, yields one record per CDR3 protein. The top ten clones hold 2.9% of a sample with under 95,000 distinct CDR3 sequences, about 8.8% of them seen once. This chain connects TRBV18 to TRBJ2-1; D not certain. The sequence was obtained from a female donor in good health. Some clones in this sample may be carry-over from other donors' samples. Input material: whole blood. The CDR3 here is CASLSLVTPYNEQFF. The CDR3, as DNA: TGTGCCAGCTTATCCTTAGTAACGCCATACAATGAGCAGTTCTTC.